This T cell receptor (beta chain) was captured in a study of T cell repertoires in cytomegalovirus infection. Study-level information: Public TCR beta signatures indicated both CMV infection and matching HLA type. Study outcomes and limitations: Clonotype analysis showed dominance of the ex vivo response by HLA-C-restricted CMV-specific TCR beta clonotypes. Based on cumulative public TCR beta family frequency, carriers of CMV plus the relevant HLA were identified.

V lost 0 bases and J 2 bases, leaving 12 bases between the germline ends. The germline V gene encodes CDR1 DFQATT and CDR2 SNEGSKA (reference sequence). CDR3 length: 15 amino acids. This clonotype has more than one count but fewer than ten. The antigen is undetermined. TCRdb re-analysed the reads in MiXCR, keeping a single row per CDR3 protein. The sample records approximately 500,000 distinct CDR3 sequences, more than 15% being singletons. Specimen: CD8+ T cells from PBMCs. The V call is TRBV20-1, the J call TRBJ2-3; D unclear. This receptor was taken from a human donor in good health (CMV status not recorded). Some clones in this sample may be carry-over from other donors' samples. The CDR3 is CSARDSPIDTDTQYF. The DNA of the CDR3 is TGCAGTGCTAGAGATTCACCCATTGACACAGATACGCAGTATTTT.